This T cell receptor (beta chain) was profiled in a study of cytomegalovirus exposure and HLA in healthy donors. It was with 60 Vbeta and 13 Jbeta primers that the PCR ran. The data were produced by immunoSEQ multiplex PCR, yet TCRdb's version contains in-frame clones alone and is incomplete. Of 45,000 to 75,000 clones listed, around three quarters are singletons. Trimming took off 0 bases at V and 3 bases at J, with 13 bases between the two ends. CDR3 length equals 15 residues. Germline V gene data show CDR1 as SGHRS and CDR2 as YFSETQ. The sample consisted of PBMCs. The TCR originated in a woman between 55 and 75 years old in good health and CMV-seropositive. The genes are TRBV5-1 and TRBJ2-7; D remains unclear. The CDR3 reads CASSLGPSADYEQYF. CDR3 coding DNA: TGCGCCAGCAGCTTGGGGCCCAGCGCGGACTACGAGCAGTACTTC.